This TCR beta chain was obtained from a study of Graves' ophthalmopathy and Graves' hyperthyroidism. Amplification of TCR beta CDR3 regions used RNA transcripts. RT-PCR with HTBI primers came first, then second-round multiplex PCR. TCRdb re-derived calls from the multiplex PCR reads in MiXCR, one entry per CDR3 protein. The table records over a million distinct CDR3 sequences, about 35% of them present only once. The CDR3 runs 11 residues. V was cut by 7 bases and J by 4 bases, with 7 bases left in between. Germline V gives CDR1 LNHDA, CDR2 SQIVND (reference sequence). This clonotype occurred many times.

The sequence was obtained from an adult man with Graves' hyperthyroidism. Sequencing input: peripheral blood or thyroid tissue (not recorded which). The chain carries TRBV19 and TRBJ1-1, with D possibly matching TRBD1 (6 bases). The CDR3 reads CASTDSTEAFF. The CDR3 region has the DNA TGTGCCAGTACGGACAGCACTGAAGCTTTCTTT.